This is a list of T cell receptor beta chains from one sample in a study of T cell responses to AZD1222 COVID-19 vaccine. This table comes from immunoSEQ multiplex PCR, and its TCRdb copy is limited to in-frame clones, with some not included. The sample includes roughly 100,000 clones, roughly nine tenths of them seen just once. Specimen: peripheral blood, collected on day 0 of AZD1222 vaccination. These receptors were taken from an adult in good health. Both conserved end residues are part of each CDR3. The order of the fields is CDR3 protein, CDR3 DNA, D gene, clone size, J gene, V gene. D genes are given only for firm matches. Not all rows give a size; the values are once, few, many and, for expanded clones, a class.

CASSERLDTEETQYF | TGTGCCAGCAGCGAACGCCTTGACACGGAAGAGACCCAGTACTTC | NA | NA | TRBJ2-5 | TRBV9
CASSHTAGTGGGYEQYF | TGTGCCAGCAGCCACACAGCCGGGACAGGGGGGGGCTACGAGCAGTACTTC | TRBD1 | NA | TRBJ2-7 | TRBV3-1/TRBV3-2
CASSPSLGTAYEQYF | TGTGCCAGCAGCCCATCGCTCGGGACCGCGTACGAGCAGTACTTC | NA | NA | TRBJ2-7 | TRBV28
CASSSTGGYTF | TGTGCCAGCAGTTCAACAGGAGGCTACACCTTC | NA | NA | TRBJ1-2 | TRBV6-5
CASSFGVPHEQYF | TGTGCCAGCAGCTTTGGGGTCCCCCACGAGCAGTACTTC | NA | NA | TRBJ2-7 | TRBV7-2
CASSQDTGTGISYGYTF | TGTGCCAGCAGCCAAGATACCGGGACAGGGATTTCCTATGGCTACACCTTC | TRBD1 | NA | TRBJ1-2 | TRBV14
CASSMNGEQYF | TGTGCCAGTAGTATGAATGGGGAGCAGTACTTC | NA | NA | TRBJ2-7 | TRBV19
CASSSSSYEQYF | TGTGCCAGCAGTTCGAGCTCCTACGAGCAGTACTTC | NA | NA | TRBJ2-7 | TRBV28
CASSYSSTDNQPQHF | TGTGCCAGCAGTTACTCCTCGACAGACAATCAGCCCCAGCATTTT | NA | NA | TRBJ1-5 | TRBV6-5
CASSQEEAQGYGYTF | TGCGCCAGCAGCCAAGAAGAGGCCCAAGGCTATGGCTACACCTTC | NA | NA | TRBJ1-2 | TRBV4-1
CASSSGSAGDHQPQHF | TGTGCCAGCAGTTCCGGCAGCGCAGGGGATCATCAGCCCCAGCATTTT | NA | once | TRBJ1-5 | TRBV28
CAGLFNYGYTF | TGCGCCGGACTGTTCAACTATGGCTACACCTTC | NA | NA | TRBJ1-2 | TRBV29-1
CASSVRGGLSGNTIYF | TGTGCCAGCAGCGTAAGGGGGGGCCTCTCTGGAAACACCATATATTTT | NA | NA | TRBJ1-3 | TRBV9
CASSLISLFSDSSKLNEQFF | TGCGCCAGCAGCTTGATAAGCTTATTCTCGGACAGCTCCAAACTCAATGAGCAGTTCTTC | NA | NA | TRBJ2-1 | TRBV5-1
CASSYQGTGANYGYTF | TGTGCCAGCAGCTATCAGGGCACAGGGGCTAACTATGGCTACACCTTC | TRBD1 | once | TRBJ1-2 | TRBV4-2
CASSQGGLADTQYF | TGTGCCAGCAGCCAAGGGGGGCTTGCAGATACGCAGTATTTT | NA | NA | TRBJ2-3 | TRBV3-1/TRBV3-2
CASQRGGSYNEQFF | TGTGCCAGTCAGCGGGGGGGTTCCTACAATGAGCAGTTCTTC | TRBD2 | NA | TRBJ2-1 | TRBV27
CASSEGGKGGTEAFF | TGTGCCAGCAGTGAAGGGGGCAAGGGAGGCACTGAAGCTTTCTTT | NA | NA | TRBJ1-1 | TRBV25-1
CASSSGTGALETEAFF | TGTGCCAGCAGCTCCGGGACAGGGGCGTTAGAAACTGAAGCTTTCTTT | TRBD1 | NA | TRBJ1-1 | TRBV7-8
CSASLQIGYEQYF | TGCAGTGCTAGTTTGCAGATAGGCTACGAGCAGTACTTC | NA | NA | TRBJ2-7 | TRBV20-1
CASSRTSGPPGAEQFF | TGTGCCAGCAGCCGGACTAGCGGGCCCCCAGGGGCTGAGCAGTTCTTC | TRBD2 | NA | TRBJ2-1 | TRBV5-4
CASNTDPNYGYTF | TGTGCCAGTAACACAGACCCTAACTATGGCTACACCTTC | NA | NA | TRBJ1-2 | TRBV19
CASSQGEGGQGYTF | TGTGCCAGCAGCCAAGGGGAGGGGGGCCAGGGCTACACCTTC | NA | NA | TRBJ1-2 | TRBV3-1/TRBV3-2
CASSHNRGPLHF | TGTGCCAGCAGCCACAACAGGGGTCCCCTCCACTTT | TRBD1 | NA | TRBJ1-6 | TRBV14
CATSRYTSSYNEQFF | TGTGCCACCAGCAGATACACTAGCTCCTACAATGAGCAGTTCTTC | NA | NA | TRBJ2-1 | TRBV15
CASSLAAGSNEKLFF | TGTGCCAGCAGCTTAGCGGCCGGAAGCAATGAAAAACTGTTTTTT | NA | NA | TRBJ1-4 | TRBV7-6
CASSQEKYEQYF | TGTGCCAGCAGCCAAGAAAAGTACGAGCAGTACTTC | NA | NA | TRBJ2-7 | TRBV14
CASRETGGRYGYTF | TGTGCCAGCAGGGAGACAGGAGGCCGATATGGCTACACCTTC | NA | few | TRBJ1-2 | TRBV5-4
CASSPGLNQPQHF | TGTGCCAGCTCACCGGGGTTAAATCAGCCCCAGCATTTT | NA | NA | TRBJ1-5 | TRBV18
CASKNGAEQYF | TGTGCCAGTAAAAATGGAGCCGAGCAGTACTTC | NA | NA | TRBJ2-7 | TRBV19